The 21 T cell receptor beta chains given below trace back to one sample, sequenced in a study of patients and donors after allogeneic stem cell transplantation (dated by TCRdb to between 2020 and 2021). Libraries were constructed by RT-PCR. For sequencing, a NextSeq 550 was employed. Using fastp trimming at Q25 and MiXCR clonotype assembly, TCRdb reanalyzed the public sequencing data and kept in-frame beta chains. Rows are unified per CDR3 protein, each entry keeping the most common DNA and genes. For this sample there are 410,000 or so distinct CDR3 sequences; approximately 16% appear just once. The top ten clones comprise around 6.8% of the sample. The sample consisted of blood, either unsorted or a sorted T cell fraction (not recorded which). The receptor set was obtained from a human donor who was either an allogeneic HSCT recipient or a stem cell or donor lymphocyte infusion donor (not recorded which). It is not recorded whose cells these are; they may come from a transplant donor.

This clonotype was seen more than once but under ten times. CDR3 nucleotide sequence: TGTGCCAGCAGTCCGCGGACAGGGGCTGAAGCTTTCTTT. It codes for CASSPRTGAEAFF. The chain uses TRBV27 and TRBJ1-1, with 9 bases lining up with TRBD1. This CDR3 is built from 13 residues. Trimming at V came to 5 bases and at J to 6 bases, leaving 4 bases not matched to a gene. Looked up from germline, CDR1 is MNHEY and CDR2 is SMNVEV (reference sequence).

The chain uses TRBV5-1 and TRBJ2-3, with D perhaps matching TRBD1 (6 bases). The CDR3 has 15 residues. Trimming took 1 base from V and 1 from J, leaving 10 bases between them. Germline-derived CDR1 and CDR2 are SGHRS and YFSETQ. The CDR3: CASSLQGFGTDTQYF. The CDR3 region has the DNA TGCGCCAGCAGCTTGCAGGGGTTCGGCACAGATACGCAGTATTTT. The full variable domain, in which reference TRBV5-1 and TRBJ2-3 provide the parts outside the CDR3, is KAGVTQTPRYLIKTRGQQVTLSCSPISGHRSVSWYQQTPGQGLQFLFEYFSETQRNKGNFPGRFSGRQFSNSRSEMNVSTLELGDSALYLCASSLQGFGTDTQYFGPGTRLTVL.

In its sample, this clonotype was seen a few times. The chain couples TRBV9 to TRBJ1-2; perhaps TRBD1 as D (6 bases). Per the germline V gene, CDR1 is SGDLS and CDR2 is YYNGEE. Between the trimmed V and J ends, which lost 4 bases and 7 bases, there was a span of 29 bases. The CDR3 sequence is 18 residues long. CDR3 in amino acids: CASSHGQPLRKSLPGYTF. CDR3 nucleotides: TGTGCCAGCAGCCACGGACAGCCCCTTCGTAAGTCCTTGCCTGGCTACACCTTC.

This clonotype was seen a handful of times. This sequence joins TRBV11-1 and TRBJ2-7; 7 nucleotides align to TRBD2. V was pared by 5 bases and J by 3 bases, with 19 bases of the junction left unmatched. Germline CDR1 is SGHAT and CDR2 is FQDESV (reference sequence). The CDR3 is made up of 18 amino acids. In nucleotides, the CDR3 is TGTGCCAGCAGCCCTAAGGTGTTAGCGGGTAAGAGGTACTACGAGCAGTACTTC. Protein: CASSPKVLAGKRYYEQYF.

V is TRBV12-3 or TRBV12-4 and J is TRBJ1-3; D gene uncertain. V lost 7 bases and J 2 bases, leaving 15 bases between the germline ends. The CDR3 is 15 residues long. The CDR3 DNA follows: TGTGCCAGCACCCTCTTTGCACTTACTGGAAACACCATATATTTT. This codes for CASTLFALTGNTIYF.

Only a few counts were recorded for this clonotype. The gene calls are TRBV12-3 or TRBV12-4 and TRBJ2-7, with D perhaps matching TRBD2 (6 bases). The germline V and J ends were trimmed by 2 bases and 4 bases, with 15 bases remaining between them. The CDR3 runs 15 residues. The CDR3: CASSLWGGAQYEQYF. CDR3 nucleotides: TGTGCCAGCAGTTTATGGGGCGGGGCCCAATACGAGCAGTACTTC.

The chain joins TRBV11-1 to TRBJ2-7; 8 bases align to TRBD1. The germline V gene encodes CDR1 SGHAT and CDR2 FQDESV (reference sequence). CDR3 length: 14 amino acids. Trimming took 5 bases from V and 4 from J; bases not matched to a gene: 7. The CDR3 sequence is CASSPRDRRYEQYF. The CDR3 DNA is TGTGCCAGCAGCCCTCGGGACAGGAGGTACGAGCAGTACTTC.

This clonotype was recorded many times. This rearrangement joins TRBV25-1 to TRBJ2-3, with 10 bases lining up with TRBD2. Germline CDR1 MGHDK, CDR2 SYGVNS. V shed 6 bases and J 3 bases; nucleotides not matched to a gene: 3. The CDR3 loop spans 14 amino acids. CDR3 region: CASRSSGGTDTQYF. The DNA of the CDR3 is TGTGCCAGCAGGTCTAGCGGGGGTACAGATACGCAGTATTTT. Full variable domain (outside the CDR3, taken from reference TRBV25-1 and TRBJ2-3): EADIYQTPRYLVIGTGKKITLECSQTMGHDKMYWYQQDPGMELHLIHYSYGVNSTEKGDLSSESTVSRIRTEHFPLTLESARPSHTSQYLCASRSSGGTDTQYFGPGTRLTVL.

This clonotype was observed many times. The rearrangement links TRBV4-1 to TRBJ2-1; no clear D gene. Germline lookup yields CDR1 MGHRA and CDR2 YSYEKL. Trimming removed 0 bases at V and 2 bases at J, with 5 bases between. The CDR3 extends over 14 amino acids. This CDR3 is CASSQDEPYNEQFF. DNA of the CDR3: TGCGCCAGCAGCCAAGACGAGCCCTACAATGAGCAGTTCTTC.

This clonotype was seen a few times. The rearrangement joins TRBV2 to TRBJ1-1; perhaps TRBD1 as D (5 bases). CDR1 is SNHLY, CDR2 FYNNEI, per germline. The CDR3 has 14 residues. Deletions cut 1 base from V and 4 bases from J, with 10 bases between. CDR3: CASSEERGGTEAFF. The CDR3 DNA follows: TGTGCCAGCAGTGAAGAAAGGGGAGGCACTGAAGCTTTCTTT.

This clonotype occurred a few times. This chain uses TRBV5-1 with TRBJ2-5, with 9 bases identical to TRBD1. The CDR3 loop spans 15 amino acids. Trimming took 0 bases from V and 5 from J; bases not matched to a gene: 5. Germline values: CDR1 SGHRS, CDR2 YFSETQ. Here the CDR3 reads CASSLGGQGSETQYF. As DNA, the CDR3 is TGCGCCAGCAGCTTGGGGGGACAGGGTTCGGAGACCCAGTACTTC.

CDR3 loop: CASSQDSSPRETQYF. In DNA form, the CDR3 reads TGCGCCAGCAGCCAAGATTCCTCTCCCCGGGAGACCCAGTACTTC. The gene calls are TRBV4-3 and TRBJ2-5, with unresolved D. From germline, CDR1 is LGHNA and CDR2 YSLEER. The CDR3 covers 15 residues. Trimming took 0 bases from V and 5 from J, leaving 13 bases between them.

V gene TRBV20-1 combines with J gene TRBJ2-2; a weak D match, TRBD1 (6 bases). V was clipped by 2 bases and J by 7 bases, with 14 bases between them. Germline V gene lookup returns CDR1 DFQATT and CDR2 SNEGSKA (reference sequence). CDR3 length equals 14 residues. CDR3 nucleotides: TGCAGTGCTAGACAAACAGGGTATGGCGGGGAGCTGTTTTTT. It translates to CSARQTGYGGELFF.

The V and J genes are TRBV12-3 or TRBV12-4 and TRBJ2-4, with D uncertain. Trimming cost V 7 bases and J 6 bases, with 10 bases left between them. The CDR3 is 12 amino acids. CDR3 coding DNA: TGTGCCAGCAAGGGCAGTAGAAACATTCAGTACTTC. Its translation is CASKGSRNIQYF.

The chain recombines TRBV6-5 with TRBJ2-3; 16 bases fit TRBD2. This CDR3 is built from 17 residues. V lost 4 bases and J lost 4; bases outside the gene matches: 5. Germline V gene lookup returns CDR1 MNHEY and CDR2 SVGAGI. Written as DNA, the CDR3 is TGTGCCAGCAGTTGGGGACTAGCGGGGGGGAGCGCAGATACGCAGTATTTT. Translated, it gives CASSWGLAGGSADTQYF.

This clonotype was recorded a few times. J is TRBJ2-1 and V is TRBV12-3 or TRBV12-4; 9 nucleotides match TRBD1. Losses at the gene ends were 10 bases for V and 6 bases for J; bases not matched to a gene: 10. CDR3 length: 14 amino acids. The CDR3 region is CATVDRGGGNEQFF. CDR3 sequence (DNA): TGTGCCACCGTAGACAGGGGGGGAGGCAATGAGCAGTTCTTC.

This clonotype was detected only a few times. The rearrangement links TRBV3-1 to TRBJ2-3, with TRBD2 matching 8 bases. Trimming took 1 base from V and 2 from J; bases not matched to a gene: 5. The germline V gene encodes CDR1 LGHDT and CDR2 YNNKEL (reference sequence). This CDR3 contains 16 residues. The CDR3 here is CASSQALAGFTDTQYF. The CDR3 bases are TGTGCCAGCAGCCAAGCCTTAGCGGGGTTCACAGATACGCAGTATTTT.

This clonotype has just a few counts. V gene TRBV6-5 combines with J gene TRBJ1-2, with D unclear. Germline CDR1 reads MNHEY; CDR2 reads SVGAGI. Trimming left V 0 bases short and J 1 base short, with 6 bases between. The CDR3 is made up of 14 amino acids. DNA for the CDR3: TGTGCCAGCAGTTACTCGGCCCATAACTATGGCTACACCTTC. Translated: CASSYSAHNYGYTF.

This clonotype was counted ten times or more. The chain has TRBV12-3 or TRBV12-4 and TRBJ2-7; D perhaps matches TRBD1 (6 bases). V was trimmed by 5 bases and J by 6 bases, leaving 11 bases between them. This CDR3 has 12 residues. The CDR3, as DNA: TGTGCCAGCAGTCAGACAGGTAGCGAGCAGTACTTC. Encoded protein: CASSQTGSEQYF.

The rearrangement links TRBV2 to TRBJ2-2; 7 bases map to TRBD2. Germline V CDR1 and CDR2: SNHLY, FYNNEI. The CDR3 contains 13 residues. J gave up 5 bases and V 7 bases, and 4 bases lay outside the gene matches. CDR3 region: CASTGGTTGELFF. Written as DNA, the CDR3 is TGTGCCAGCACCGGGGGGACTACCGGGGAGCTGTTTTTT.

This rearrangement joins TRBV27 to TRBJ1-2, with a weak D call TRBD1 (5 bases). Germline-derived CDR1 and CDR2 are MNHEY and SMNVEV (reference sequence). V dropped 5 bases and J dropped 6 bases, with 22 bases sitting between them. This CDR3 comprises 16 residues. As DNA, the CDR3 is TGTGCCAGCAGTCGTATCGATGGGGCCCCCTGGGATGGCTACACCTTC. Protein: CASSRIDGAPWDGYTF.